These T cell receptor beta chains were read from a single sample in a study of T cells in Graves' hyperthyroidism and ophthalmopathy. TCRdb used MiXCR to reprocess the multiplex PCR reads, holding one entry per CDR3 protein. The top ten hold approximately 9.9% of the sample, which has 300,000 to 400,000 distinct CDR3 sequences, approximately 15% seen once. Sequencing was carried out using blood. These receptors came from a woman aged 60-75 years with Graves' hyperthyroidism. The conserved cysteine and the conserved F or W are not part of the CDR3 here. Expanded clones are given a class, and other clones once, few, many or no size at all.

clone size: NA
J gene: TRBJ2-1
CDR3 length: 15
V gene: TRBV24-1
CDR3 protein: ATSGPQGTPYYNEQF

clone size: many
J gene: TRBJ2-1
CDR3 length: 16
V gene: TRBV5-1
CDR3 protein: ASSLPPGQQSSYNEQF

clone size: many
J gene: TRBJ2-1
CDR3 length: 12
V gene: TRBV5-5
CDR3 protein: ASSRVTSGGEQF

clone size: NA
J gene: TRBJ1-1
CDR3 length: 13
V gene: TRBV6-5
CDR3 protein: ASSYSIRADTEAF

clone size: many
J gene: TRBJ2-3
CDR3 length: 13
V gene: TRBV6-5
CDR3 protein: ASSYSGQGPDTQY

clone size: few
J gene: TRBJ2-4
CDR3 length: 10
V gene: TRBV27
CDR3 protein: ASSSSGNIQY

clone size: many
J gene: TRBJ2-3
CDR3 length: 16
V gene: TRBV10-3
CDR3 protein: AISTISGGHQSTDTQY

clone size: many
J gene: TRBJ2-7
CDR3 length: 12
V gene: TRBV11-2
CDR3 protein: ASSLRGWASEQY

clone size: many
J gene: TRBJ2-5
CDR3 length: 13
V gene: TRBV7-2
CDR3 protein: ASSLSGTIQETQY

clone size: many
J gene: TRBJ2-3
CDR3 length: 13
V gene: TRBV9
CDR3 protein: ASSVGIAAGDTQY

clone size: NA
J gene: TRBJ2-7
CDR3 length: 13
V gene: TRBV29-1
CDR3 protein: SVPPGGSGAYEQY

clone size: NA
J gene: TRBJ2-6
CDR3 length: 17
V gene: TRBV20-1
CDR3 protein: SAREGREADDSGANVLT

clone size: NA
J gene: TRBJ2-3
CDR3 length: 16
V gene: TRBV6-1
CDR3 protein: ASSDNLALRGILDTQY

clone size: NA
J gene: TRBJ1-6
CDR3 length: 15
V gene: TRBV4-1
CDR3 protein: ASSQGLMGQHNSPLH

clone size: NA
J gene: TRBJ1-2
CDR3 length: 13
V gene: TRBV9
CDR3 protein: ASSVGTGGTYGYT

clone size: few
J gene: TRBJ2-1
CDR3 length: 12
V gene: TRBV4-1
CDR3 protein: ASSSVGSYNEQF

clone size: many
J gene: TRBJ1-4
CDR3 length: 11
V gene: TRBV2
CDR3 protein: ASQDGIREKLF

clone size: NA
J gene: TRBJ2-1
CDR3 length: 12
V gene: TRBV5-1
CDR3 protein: ASSVSGTYNEQF

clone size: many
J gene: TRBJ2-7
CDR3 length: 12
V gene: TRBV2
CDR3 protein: ASSARDSPYEQY

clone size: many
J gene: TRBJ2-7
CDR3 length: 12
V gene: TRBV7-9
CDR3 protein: ASSLGGALYEQY